This entry lists 23 T cell receptor beta chains sequenced from one sample in a study of response to subunit inactivated influenza vaccine. TCRdb independently ran MiXCR on the RT-PCR reads; one entry per CDR3 protein. The table records fewer than 600,000 distinct CDR3 sequences, around 7.9% of them present only once. Sequenced material: PBMCs from blood, taken around 25 months after vaccination. These receptor sequences come from a man in his fifties or sixties who received an inactivated influenza vaccine.

This clonotype appeared many times. The rearrangement joins TRBV5-1 to TRBJ2-3; D possibly corresponds to TRBD1 (6 bases). From germline, CDR1 is SGHRS and CDR2 YFSETQ. V dropped 4 bases and J dropped 2 bases, with 11 bases sitting between them. The CDR3 has 14 residues. The CDR3 spells CASSPGHDTDTQYF. The CDR3 DNA follows: TGCGCCAGCAGCCCGGGACACGACACAGATACGCAGTATTTT.

Ten or more counts support this clonotype. V is TRBV5-1 and J is TRBJ1-5, with D hard to call. CDR3 length equals 15 residues. Germline V lookup: CDR1 SGHRS, CDR2 YFSETQ. The V end lost 5 bases, the J end lost 2 bases, and 14 bases lay between the germline ends. In DNA form, the CDR3 reads TGCGCCAGCAGTATCGGACCAGAGGGCAATCAGCCCCAGCATTTT. Encoded protein: CASSIGPEGNQPQHF.

CDR3: CASTHYGRSSTDTQYF. CDR3 sequence (DNA): TGTGCCAGCACCCACTACGGGAGATCTAGCACAGATACGCAGTATTTT. V usage is TRBV2 and J usage is TRBJ2-3; a weak D match, TRBD2 (6 bases). V dropped 7 bases and J dropped 0 bases, with 17 bases sitting between them. Germline lookup yields CDR1 SNHLY and CDR2 FYNNEI. The CDR3 runs 16 residues.

The J gene is TRBJ1-2, the V gene TRBV29-1, with TRBD1 as a possible D gene (6 bases). CDR1 and CDR2 from the germline V gene are SQVTM and ANQGSEA. Between the trimmed V and J ends, which lost 1 base and 4 bases, there was a span of 13 bases. The length of the CDR3 is 14 residues. CDR3 nucleotides: TGCAGCGTTGAAGTGCTGGGGGCGGGCTATGGCTACACCTTC. Encoded protein: CSVEVLGAGYGYTF.

This clonotype has only a few counts. The V gene is TRBV7-2, the J gene TRBJ2-5, with 9 bases aligning to TRBD2. The length of the CDR3 is 17 residues. Germline values: CDR1 SGHTA, CDR2 FQGNSA. V shed 5 bases, J shed 4 bases, and the junction held 14 bases outside the gene matches. CDR3 in DNA: TGTGCCAGCAGCCCTTCCTCGGCTAGCGGGACCCGAGAGACCCAGTACTTC. It translates to CASSPSSASGTRETQYF.

V usage is TRBV5-1 and J usage is TRBJ2-2; 7 positions match TRBD1. With 9 bases clipped from V and 5 bases from J, the junction kept 7 bases outside the gene matches. This CDR3 is built from 13 residues. Germline CDR1 SGHRS, CDR2 YFSETQ. For the CDR3, the DNA is TGCGCCAACTCGGGACAGCAGACCGGGGAGCTGTTTTTT. Translated, it gives CANSGQQTGELFF.

This clonotype was detected only a few times. This chain joins TRBV28 and TRBJ1-1; D possibly corresponds to TRBD1 (5 bases). CDR3 length: 16 amino acids. Trimming pared 6 bases from V and 3 bases from J, leaving 20 bases between. Germline CDR1 and CDR2: MDHEN and SYDVKM. Here the CDR3 reads CASRTHRGIRDTEAFF. For the CDR3, the DNA is TGTGCCAGCAGAACCCATAGGGGTATTCGGGACACTGAAGCTTTCTTT.

This clonotype was counted ten times or more. The chain uses TRBV4-2 and TRBJ1-3; the match to TRBD1 covers 7 bases. The germline gives CDR1 LGHNA, CDR2 YNFKEQ. This CDR3 is built from 17 residues. The V and J ends lost 1 base and 0 bases, in that order; junction bases with no gene match: 6. This CDR3 is CASSQGSDRVSGNTIYF. CDR3 nucleotides: TGTGCCAGCAGCCAAGGGTCCGACAGGGTCTCTGGAAACACCATATATTTT.

The chain is built from TRBV14 and TRBJ2-7; D might be TRBD1 (6 bases). Trimming stripped 4 bases from V and 6 bases from J, with 19 bases between. The CDR3 is 15 amino acids. CDR1 is SGHDN and CDR2 is FVKESK in the germline V gene. The CDR3 nucleotides are TGTGCCAGCAGCCTACCCAGGTCTGGGGGCCGCGAGCAGTACTTC. Translated, it gives CASSLPRSGGREQYF.

Details on this clonotype: Germline and junction disagree at one end, which may indicate a read error. J is TRBJ2-4 and V is TRBV11-2; the D gene is possibly TRBD1 (6 bases). This CDR3 contains 16 residues. In germline, CDR1 is SGHAT, CDR2 FQNNGV. Written as DNA, the CDR3 is TGTCCCAGCAGCGCTACAGGGAGTCTCAGCAAAAACATTCAGTACTTC. It is translated as CPSSATGSLSKNIQYF.

This clonotype was observed at least ten times. The chain employs TRBV3-1 and TRBJ1-2, with a weak D call TRBD1 (6 bases). V lost 4 bases and J lost 0, with 12 bases in between. Germline CDR1 is LGHDT and CDR2 is YNNKEL (reference sequence). This CDR3 is built from 15 residues. As DNA, the CDR3 is TGTGCCAGCAGCCGGACAGAAATTTCTAACTATGGCTACACCTTC. It encodes CASSRTEISNYGYTF. The full variable domain, in which reference TRBV3-1 and TRBJ1-2 provide the parts outside the CDR3, is DTAVSQTPKYLVTQMGNDKSIKCEQNLGHDTMYWYKQDSKKFLKIMFSYNNKELIINETVPNRFSPKSPDKAHLNLHINSLELGDSAVYFCASSRTEISNYGYTFGSGTRLTVV.

This clonotype has a handful of counts. This chain joins TRBV12-3 or TRBV12-4 and TRBJ2-5; unclear D gene. The ends were cut back, 3 bases at V and 6 bases at J, with 14 bases in the middle. This CDR3 contains 14 residues. CDR3 in amino acids: CASSFGALGKTQYF. The CDR3 DNA is TGTGCCAGCAGTTTCGGAGCATTAGGGAAGACCCAGTACTTC.

The chain recombines TRBV12-3 or TRBV12-4 with TRBJ1-4, with 11 bases identical to TRBD1. Unmatched junction bases numbered 7, after V lost 5 bases and J lost 8 bases. The CDR3 runs to 15 residues. The CDR3 region is CASSVTGQGGEKLFF. CDR3 in DNA: TGTGCCAGCAGTGTGACGGGACAGGGGGGAGAAAAACTGTTTTTT.

The chain uses TRBV12-3 or TRBV12-4 and TRBJ2-4, with D hard to call. Trimming stripped 5 bases from V and 4 bases from J, with 6 bases between. The CDR3 spans 12 residues. The DNA of the CDR3 is TGTGCCAGCAGTACCTTAAAAAACATTCAGTACTTC. This translates into CASSTLKNIQYF.

The V gene is TRBV12-3 or TRBV12-4, the J gene TRBJ2-7; D remains unclear. This CDR3 is 14 amino acids long. The ends were cut back, 5 bases at V and 2 bases at J, with 13 bases in the middle. For the CDR3, the DNA is TGTGCCAGCAGTCTTTATCGGCGAGCCTACGAGCAGTACTTC. Translated, it gives CASSLYRRAYEQYF.

Ten or more counts support this clonotype. The rearrangement joins TRBV12-3 or TRBV12-4 to TRBJ1-2; 7 nucleotides agree with TRBD1. V dropped 6 bases and J dropped 7; count of bases not matched to a gene: 8. The CDR3 length is 13 residues. CDR3 bases: TGTGCCAGCAGCCCACAGGGGAGGGCTGGCTACACCTTC. Its translation: CASSPQGRAGYTF.

This clonotype has only a few counts. This rearrangement joins TRBV7-9 to TRBJ2-4; perhaps TRBD1 as D (6 bases). Germline values: CDR1 SEHNR, CDR2 FQNEAQ (reference sequence). Between the trimmed V and J ends, which lost 5 bases and 5 bases, there was a span of 16 bases. The CDR3 sequence is 15 residues long. CDR3 region: CASSPGHAGENIQYF. DNA for the CDR3: TGTGCCAGCAGCCCGGGACACGCAGGGGAAAACATTCAGTACTTC.

This clonotype was seen at least ten times. The rearrangement links TRBV28 to TRBJ1-1; D not resolved. V was cut by 4 bases and J by 0 bases, with 6 bases left in between. CDR1 MDHEN and CDR2 SYDVKM come from the germline V gene. The CDR3 consists of 13 residues. CDR3 protein: CASSSLLNTEAFF. The CDR3 nucleotides are TGTGCCAGCAGTTCCCTCCTGAACACTGAAGCTTTCTTT.

This clonotype was counted between two and nine times. The chain links TRBV20-1 to TRBJ2-2; TRBD2 aligns across 7 bases. Germline CDR1 reads DFQATT; CDR2 reads SNEGSKA (reference sequence). CDR3 length: 15 amino acids. V shed 3 bases and J 0 bases; nucleotides not matched to a gene: 4. CDR3 sequence reads: CSASRLASNTGELFF. The CDR3 DNA follows: TGCAGTGCTAGTAGACTAGCCTCGAACACCGGGGAGCTGTTTTTT.

This clonotype was recorded at least ten times. The chain is built from TRBV10-2 and TRBJ2-1; D gene unclear. CDR3 length equals 13 residues. CDR1 and CDR2 (germline): WSHSY, SAAADI. Deletions cut 6 bases from V and 10 bases from J, with 16 bases between. The DNA for the CDR3 is TGCGCCAGCAGCCGGTCGGACCTGAGAGAGCAGTTCTTC. Its translation: CASSRSDLREQFF.

This clonotype was detected only a few times. The V gene is TRBV5-5, the J gene TRBJ2-2; D perhaps matches TRBD2 (5 bases). Trimming shortened V by 3 bases and J by 0 bases, and 12 bases separated the two germline ends. CDR1 and CDR2 (germline): SGHKS, YYEKEE (reference sequence). The CDR3 consists of 16 residues. The DNA for the CDR3 is TGTGCCAGCAGCTCCGGAGGCCCTGCGAACACCGGGGAGCTGTTTTTT. It is translated as CASSSGGPANTGELFF.

This sequence joins TRBV7-3 and TRBJ2-1; D is undetermined. CDR1 SGHTA and CDR2 FQGTGA come from the germline V gene. The CDR3 sequence is 15 residues long. V was shortened by 1 base and J by 0 bases, with 7 bases between the two germline ends. The CDR3 region has the DNA TGTGCCAGCAGCTTAAGTTCAAACTCCTACAATGAGCAGTTCTTC. Amino acid sequence: CASSLSSNSYNEQFF. Together with reference TRBV7-3 and TRBJ2-1, the CDR3 gives the full variable domain: GAGVSQTPSNKVTEKGKYVELRCDPISGHTALYWYRQSLGQGPEFLIYFQGTGAADDSGLPNDRFFAVRPEGSVSTLKIQRTERGDSAVYLCASSLSSNSYNEQFFGPGTRLTVL.

This clonotype showed up many times. The chain uses TRBV20-1 and TRBJ2-5; TRBD2 matches 10 bases. This CDR3 region has 15 residues. The ends lost 4 bases at V and 7 bases at J; junction bases unmatched: 12. CDR1 is DFQATT and CDR2 is SNEGSKA in the germline V gene (reference sequence). The CDR3 region is CSANPPSGSGVTQYF. The CDR3 bases are TGCAGTGCTAACCCCCCTAGCGGGAGTGGTGTGACCCAGTACTTC.